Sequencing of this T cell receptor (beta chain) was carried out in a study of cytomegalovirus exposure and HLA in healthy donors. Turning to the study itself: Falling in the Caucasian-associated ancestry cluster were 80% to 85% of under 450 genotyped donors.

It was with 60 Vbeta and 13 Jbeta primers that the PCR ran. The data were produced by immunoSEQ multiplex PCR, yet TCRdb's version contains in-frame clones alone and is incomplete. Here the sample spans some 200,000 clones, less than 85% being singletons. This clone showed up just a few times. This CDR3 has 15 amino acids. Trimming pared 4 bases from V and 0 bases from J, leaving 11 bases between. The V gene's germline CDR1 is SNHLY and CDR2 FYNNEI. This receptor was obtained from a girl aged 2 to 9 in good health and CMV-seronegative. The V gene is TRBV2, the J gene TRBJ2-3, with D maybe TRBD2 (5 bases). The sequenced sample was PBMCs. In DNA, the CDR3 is TGTGCCAGCAGTGCATTAGCGATTAGCACAGATACGCAGTATTTT. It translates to CASSALAISTDTQYF.